This is a list of T cell receptor beta chains from one sample in a study of CD8+ T cells in alopecia areata. Measured with immunoSEQ multiplex PCR; TCRdb has only the in-frame clones, and not every one. The data hold roughly 150,000 clones, with around half observed a single time. Sequences were derived from CD8+ T cells sorted from blood, sampled at week 0. These receptors came from a human donor with alopecia areata. Each CDR3 is given with its conserved first and last residue. The D gene is left open where the match is weak. The size entry is marked missing in some rows and otherwise reads once, few, many or a size class.

J gene	D gene	clone size	V gene	CDR3 protein	CDR3 DNA
TRBJ1-1	-	-	TRBV29-1	CSVGGVDFYNTEAFF	TGCAGCGTTGGAGGTGTCGACTTTTACAACACTGAAGCTTTCTTT
TRBJ1-2	-	-	TRBV5-1	CASSLAGGQNYGYTF	TGCGCCAGCAGCTTGGCCGGCGGGCAGAACTATGGCTACACCTTC
TRBJ2-2	-	few	TRBV6-5	CASSWSGEVGELFF	TGTGCCAGCAGTTGGTCAGGGGAGGTCGGGGAGCTGTTTTTT
TRBJ2-7	-	few	TRBV4-2	CASSQGIGSSYEQYF	TGTGCCAGCAGCCAAGGGATAGGGTCCTCCTACGAGCAGTACTTC
TRBJ1-1	TRBD1	-	TRBV30	CAWSVDRDTEAFF	TGTGCCTGGAGCGTAGACAGGGACACTGAAGCTTTCTTT
TRBJ2-7	-	-	TRBV7-2	CASSFVRPEQYF	TGTGCCAGCAGCTTTGTTCGGCCCGAGCAGTACTTC
TRBJ2-4	-	-	TRBV6-5	CASSYAEEGIQYF	TGTGCCAGCAGTTACGCAGAGGAAGGCATTCAGTACTTC
TRBJ2-7	TRBD1	-	TRBV30	CAWSGGQLYEQYF	TGTGCCTGGAGTGGGGGACAGCTCTACGAGCAGTACTTC
TRBJ1-2	-	-	TRBV29-1	CSVDEQAMGYTF	TGCAGCGTGGATGAACAAGCTATGGGCTACACCTTC
TRBJ2-7	-	-	TRBV15	CATAAGYERYF	TGTGCCACTGCCGCGGGTTACGAGCGGTACTTC